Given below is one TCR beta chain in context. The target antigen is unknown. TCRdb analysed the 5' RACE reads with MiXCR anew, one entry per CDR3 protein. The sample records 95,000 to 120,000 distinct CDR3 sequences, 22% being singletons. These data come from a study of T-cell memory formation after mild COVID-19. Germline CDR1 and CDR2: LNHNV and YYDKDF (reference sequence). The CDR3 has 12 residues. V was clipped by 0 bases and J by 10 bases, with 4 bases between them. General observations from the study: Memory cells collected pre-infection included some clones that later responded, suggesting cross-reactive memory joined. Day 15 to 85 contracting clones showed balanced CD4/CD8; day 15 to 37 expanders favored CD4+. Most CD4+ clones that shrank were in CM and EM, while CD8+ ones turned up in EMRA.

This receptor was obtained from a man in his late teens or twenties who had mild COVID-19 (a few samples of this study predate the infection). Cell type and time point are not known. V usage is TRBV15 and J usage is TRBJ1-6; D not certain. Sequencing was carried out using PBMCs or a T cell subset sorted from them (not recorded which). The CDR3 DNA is TGTGCCACCAGCAGAGATTTGTCACCCCTCCACTTT. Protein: CATSRDLSPLHF.